These 12 T cell receptor beta chains share one sample of origin, sequenced in a study of blood T cell repertoires in COVID-19. Generated by immunoSEQ multiplex PCR, the TCRdb table keeps only in-frame clones and is missing some. The sample contains under 300,000 clones, around 84% of which appear only once. Sequencing was carried out using PBMCs or T cells enriched from blood (not recorded which). All receptors derive from a woman aged 50 to 65 who had been exposed to COVID-19.

The genes are TRBV19 and TRBJ2-1; D perhaps matches TRBD1 (6 bases). Germline CDR1 and CDR2: LNHDA and SQIVND (reference sequence). The V gene lost 1 base and the J gene lost 9 bases, with 13 bases spanning the gap. The CDR3 consists of 14 residues. The CDR3: CASSIGTELGEQFF. In DNA form, the CDR3 reads TGTGCCAGTAGTATAGGGACAGAACTAGGTGAGCAGTTCTTC.

This clone is a singleton in its sample. The chain has TRBV25-1 and TRBJ2-1, with D perhaps matching TRBD1 (6 bases). The germline V gene has CDR1 MGHDK and CDR2 SYGVNS. CDR3 length: 15 residues. Trimming pared 6 bases from V and 3 bases from J, leaving 15 bases between. The CDR3 reads CASRVQGRFYNEQFF. CDR3 nucleotides: TGTGCCAGCAGAGTACAGGGTCGGTTCTACAATGAGCAGTTCTTC.

This clone appeared once. The rearrangement uses TRBV7-6 and TRBJ2-2; 11 bases are a match to TRBD2. Trimming took 5 bases from V and 1 from J; bases not matched to a gene: 3. The germline V gene encodes CDR1 SGHVS and CDR2 FNYEAQ. The CDR3 contains 16 residues. The CDR3 DNA reads TGTGCCAGCAGCCCCGGACTAGCGGGGAACACCGGGGAGCTGTTTTTT. It encodes CASSPGLAGNTGELFF.

The V and J genes are TRBV6-5 and TRBJ1-5; 9 nucleotides match TRBD1. This CDR3 has 15 amino acids. The junction had 6 bases not matched to a gene; V was cut back by 5 bases and J by 4 bases. Per the germline V gene, CDR1 is MNHEY and CDR2 is SVGAGI. The CDR3 nucleotides are TGTGCCAGCAGTCCCCCGGGACAGGGTAATCAGCCCCAGCATTTT. It codes for CASSPPGQGNQPQHF.

This chain connects TRBV5-5 to TRBJ2-2; possibly TRBD2 for D (6 bases). This CDR3 has 13 amino acids. Germline V gives CDR1 SGHKS, CDR2 YYEKEE (reference sequence). V gave up 4 bases and J gave up 7 bases, with 11 bases separating them. CDR3 sequence: CASSLGGDGELFF. DNA of the CDR3: TGTGCCAGCAGCCTGGGGGGAGACGGGGAGCTGTTTTTT.

V and J are TRBV7-9 and TRBJ2-7; 9 bases line up with TRBD1. The CDR3 runs to 17 residues. Germline V gene lookup returns CDR1 SEHNR and CDR2 FQNEAQ (reference sequence). After removal of 5 bases from V and 2 bases from J, the junction contained 13 bases not matched to a gene. The CDR3 coding sequence is TGTGCCAGCAGCGGCAGTCGTCTTGGGACAGGGCCCTACGAGCAGTACTTC. This sequence encodes CASSGSRLGTGPYEQYF.

The gene calls are TRBV21-1 and TRBJ2-3; the D call in the table, TRBD1, was not verified against the DNA. TRBV21-1 is noted as a pseudogene. The CDR3 extends over 16 amino acids. In nucleotides, the CDR3 is TGTGCCAGCAGCAAAGAGGACAGGGAGATATCACATACGCAGTATTTT. Protein: CASSKEDREISHTQYF.

The chain recombines TRBV2 with TRBJ2-3, with 8 bases fitting TRBD2. Germline values: CDR1 SNHLY, CDR2 FYNNEI. The V gene end was trimmed by 6 bases and the J gene end by 2 bases; junction bases not matched to a gene: 4. This CDR3 is 14 amino acids long. The CDR3 bases are TGTGCCAGCAGCCTACTAGCGGCCACAGATACGCAGTATTTT. It specifies CASSLLAATDTQYF.

V gene TRBV29-1 combines with J gene TRBJ2-1; 9 bases are a match to TRBD1. Germline V CDR1 and CDR2: SQVTM, ANQGSEA. With V trimmed by 6 bases and J by 7 bases, 13 bases remained unmatched. This CDR3 spans 15 amino acids. CDR3: CSVLAGTGILNEQFF. The CDR3 DNA is TGCAGCGTGTTAGCTGGGACAGGGATTTTGAATGAGCAGTTCTTC.

The rearrangement uses TRBV7-9 and TRBJ2-3; weak D call: TRBD2 (6 bases). V lost 7 bases and J lost 4, with 12 bases in between. The length of the CDR3 is 13 residues. Germline CDR1 is SEHNR and CDR2 is FQNEAQ (reference sequence). As DNA, the CDR3 is TGTGCCAGCATGTCTTGGGAGGCAGATACGCAGTATTTT. Its translation is CASMSWEADTQYF.

This sequence joins TRBV7-2 and TRBJ1-5; TRBD1 is a possible D gene (5 bases). This CDR3 spans 15 amino acids. V dropped 5 bases and J dropped 4 bases, with 15 bases sitting between them. CDR1 is SGHTA and CDR2 is FQGNSA in the germline V gene. CDR3 nucleotides: TGTGCCAGCAGCCCGCGGGGCCTGGAAAATCAGCCCCAGCATTTT. Its translation: CASSPRGLENQPQHF.

The chain carries TRBV6-1 and TRBJ1-4, with D unresolved. Germline V lookup: CDR1 MNHNS, CDR2 SASEGT. The CDR3 covers 12 residues. The ends were cut back, 2 bases at V and 14 bases at J, with 12 bases in the middle. In DNA form, the CDR3 reads TGTGCCAGCAGTGAACCTGCCGTGAGGCTGTTTTTT. Protein: CASSEPAVRLFF.